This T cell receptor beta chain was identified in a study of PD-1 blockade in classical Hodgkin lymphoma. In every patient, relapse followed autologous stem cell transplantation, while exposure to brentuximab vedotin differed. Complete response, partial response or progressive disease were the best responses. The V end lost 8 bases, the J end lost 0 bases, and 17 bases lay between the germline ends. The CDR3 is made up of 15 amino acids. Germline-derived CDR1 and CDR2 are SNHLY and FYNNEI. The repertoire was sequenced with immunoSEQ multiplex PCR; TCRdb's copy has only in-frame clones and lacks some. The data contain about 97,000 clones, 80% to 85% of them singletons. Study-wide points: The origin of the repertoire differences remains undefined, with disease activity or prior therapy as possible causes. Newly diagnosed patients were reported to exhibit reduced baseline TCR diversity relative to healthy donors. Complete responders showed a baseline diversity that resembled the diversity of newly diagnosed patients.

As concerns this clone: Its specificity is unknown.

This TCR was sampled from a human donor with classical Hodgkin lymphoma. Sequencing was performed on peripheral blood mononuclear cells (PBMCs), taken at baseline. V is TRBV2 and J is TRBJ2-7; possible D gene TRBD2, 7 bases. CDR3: CASDRGAVSSYEQYF. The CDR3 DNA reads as TGTGCCAGCGATCGGGGGGCCGTAAGCTCCTACGAGCAGTACTTC.